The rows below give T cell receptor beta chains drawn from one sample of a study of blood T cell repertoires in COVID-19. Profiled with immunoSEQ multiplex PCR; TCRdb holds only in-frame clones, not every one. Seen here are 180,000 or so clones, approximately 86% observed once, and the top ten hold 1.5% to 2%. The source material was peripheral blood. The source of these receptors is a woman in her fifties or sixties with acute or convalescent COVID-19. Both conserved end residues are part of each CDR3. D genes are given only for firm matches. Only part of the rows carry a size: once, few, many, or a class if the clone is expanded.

CDR3 DNA: TGTGCCAGCAGCTCGGAAAAAGGAATGGGCATAGAGCAGTTCTTC; CDR3 protein: CASSSEKGMGIEQFF; clone size: NA; D gene: NA; J gene: TRBJ2-1; CDR3 length: 15; V gene: TRBV5-4
CDR3 DNA: TGTGCCACCAGCAGAGATGTAGCGGGGGGAATAGAGACCCAGTACTTC; CDR3 protein: CATSRDVAGGIETQYF; clone size: NA; D gene: TRBD2; J gene: TRBJ2-5; CDR3 length: 16; V gene: TRBV15
CDR3 DNA: TGTGCCAGTAGTAGCTACAGGGGGCACGGCTATGGCTACACCTTC; CDR3 protein: CASSSYRGHGYGYTF; clone size: NA; D gene: TRBD1; J gene: TRBJ1-2; CDR3 length: 15; V gene: TRBV19
CDR3 DNA: TGTGCCAGTAGTATTAGTGGTCAGGGGGTTGGAAACACCATATATTTT; CDR3 protein: CASSISGQGVGNTIYF; clone size: NA; D gene: TRBD1; J gene: TRBJ1-3; CDR3 length: 16; V gene: TRBV19
CDR3 DNA: TGTGCCAGCAGCTTAGGAAACATTGCGGGAGGCTACACCTTC; CDR3 protein: CASSLGNIAGGYTF; clone size: NA; D gene: NA; J gene: TRBJ1-2; CDR3 length: 14; V gene: TRBV7-8
CDR3 DNA: TGTGCCAGCAGCTCAACCTCAGGTAGCTACGAGCAGTACTTC; CDR3 protein: CASSSTSGSYEQYF; clone size: NA; D gene: NA; J gene: TRBJ2-7; CDR3 length: 14; V gene: TRBV7-9
CDR3 DNA: TGCGCCAGCAGCTCCATAACGGGACAGGGGGGGCTCTACGAGCAGTACTTC; CDR3 protein: CASSSITGQGGLYEQYF; clone size: NA; D gene: TRBD1; J gene: TRBJ2-7; CDR3 length: 17; V gene: TRBV5-1
CDR3 DNA: TGTGCCAGCAGCCAAGGGGGGACATTGAACACTGAAGCTTTCTTT; CDR3 protein: CASSQGGTLNTEAFF; clone size: NA; D gene: NA; J gene: TRBJ1-1; CDR3 length: 15; V gene: TRBV3-1/TRBV3-2
CDR3 DNA: TGTGCCGCCGGGACAGAGCCCTACAATGAGCAGTTCTTC; CDR3 protein: CAAGTEPYNEQFF; clone size: NA; D gene: TRBD1; J gene: TRBJ2-1; CDR3 length: 13; V gene: TRBV6-5
CDR3 DNA: TGTGCCATCGAGCGGGGGGACTACAATGAGCAGTTCTTC; CDR3 protein: CAIERGDYNEQFF; clone size: NA; D gene: TRBD2; J gene: TRBJ2-1; CDR3 length: 13; V gene: TRBV11-3
CDR3 DNA: TGTGCCAGCAGCTTAGGGGCGAATTCACCCCTCCACTTT; CDR3 protein: CASSLGANSPLHF; clone size: NA; D gene: NA; J gene: TRBJ1-6; CDR3 length: 13; V gene: TRBV7-2
CDR3 DNA: TGTGCCAGCAACAAGGACAGCGACCGGGATACGCAGTATTTT; CDR3 protein: CASNKDSDRDTQYF; clone size: NA; D gene: NA; J gene: TRBJ2-3; CDR3 length: 14; V gene: TRBV21-1
CDR3 DNA: TGTGCCAGCAGCCCGAATACAGGGGGCTTGTCCAAAAACATTCAGTACTTC; CDR3 protein: CASSPNTGGLSKNIQYF; clone size: NA; D gene: TRBD1; J gene: TRBJ2-4; CDR3 length: 17; V gene: TRBV7-9
CDR3 DNA: TGTGCCAGCAGTCATGGACAGGGCTACGAGCAGTACTTC; CDR3 protein: CASSHGQGYEQYF; clone size: NA; D gene: TRBD1; J gene: TRBJ2-7; CDR3 length: 13; V gene: TRBV12-3/TRBV12-4
CDR3 DNA: TGTGCCAGCAGCTTAGTCGACAGGGGGAACACCATATATTTT; CDR3 protein: CASSLVDRGNTIYF; clone size: NA; D gene: TRBD1; J gene: TRBJ1-3; CDR3 length: 14; V gene: TRBV7-8
CDR3 DNA: TGTGCCATCAGTCAGGGATATGGCAATCAGCCCCAGCATTTT; CDR3 protein: CAISQGYGNQPQHF; clone size: NA; D gene: NA; J gene: TRBJ1-5; CDR3 length: 14; V gene: TRBV10-3
CDR3 DNA: TGTGCCAGCAGCGTAGGAGACAGGGTTGAAAAACTGTTTTTT; CDR3 protein: CASSVGDRVEKLFF; clone size: once; D gene: TRBD1; J gene: TRBJ1-4; CDR3 length: 14; V gene: TRBV9
CDR3 DNA: TGTGCCTGGAGTGGTGGGCCTCCCACAGATACGCAGTATTTT; CDR3 protein: CAWSGGPPTDTQYF; clone size: NA; D gene: NA; J gene: TRBJ2-3; CDR3 length: 14; V gene: TRBV30
CDR3 DNA: TGTGCCTGGACAGGGATAGCTGGAAACACCATATATTTT; CDR3 protein: CAWTGIAGNTIYF; clone size: NA; D gene: NA; J gene: TRBJ1-3; CDR3 length: 13; V gene: TRBV30
CDR3 DNA: TGCGCCAGCAGCTGGGGACTAGCCTTAATACAAGAGACCCAGTACTTC; CDR3 protein: CASSWGLALIQETQYF; clone size: once; D gene: TRBD2; J gene: TRBJ2-5; CDR3 length: 16; V gene: TRBV5-1
CDR3 DNA: TGCGCCAGCAGCCAAGATCTCGGCGGGGGGACCTACGAGCAGTACTTC; CDR3 protein: CASSQDLGGGTYEQYF; clone size: NA; D gene: TRBD2; J gene: TRBJ2-7; CDR3 length: 16; V gene: TRBV4-3
CDR3 DNA: TGTGCCTGGACCCCGGGACAAGTATGGACTGAAGCTTTCTTT; CDR3 protein: CAWTPGQVWTEAFF; clone size: NA; D gene: NA; J gene: TRBJ1-1; CDR3 length: 14; V gene: TRBV30
CDR3 DNA: TGTGCCAGCAACATGCTTACGGGTGGCTACACCTTC; CDR3 protein: CASNMLTGGYTF; clone size: NA; D gene: NA; J gene: TRBJ1-2; CDR3 length: 12; V gene: TRBV2
CDR3 DNA: TGTGCCAGCAGCTCCCGACTAGCGGAATACAATGAGCAGTTCTTC; CDR3 protein: CASSSRLAEYNEQFF; clone size: NA; D gene: TRBD2; J gene: TRBJ2-1; CDR3 length: 15; V gene: TRBV5-4
CDR3 DNA: TGTGCCAGCAGCGTAGGGACAGTCGCCTATGGCTACACCTTC; CDR3 protein: CASSVGTVAYGYTF; clone size: few; D gene: NA; J gene: TRBJ1-2; CDR3 length: 14; V gene: TRBV9
CDR3 DNA: TGTGCCAGCAGCTTAAAAGGCCTGACAGATGGCTACACCTTC; CDR3 protein: CASSLKGLTDGYTF; clone size: NA; D gene: NA; J gene: TRBJ1-2; CDR3 length: 14; V gene: TRBV7-2
CDR3 DNA: TGTGCCAGCAGTTACGAAGGTGGCAGGGGGACACCCCTCCACTTT; CDR3 protein: CASSYEGGRGTPLHF; clone size: NA; D gene: TRBD1; J gene: TRBJ1-6; CDR3 length: 15; V gene: TRBV6-5
CDR3 DNA: TGTGCCAGCAGCTTAGCCCAGGGCATCTATGGCTACACCTTC; CDR3 protein: CASSLAQGIYGYTF; clone size: NA; D gene: NA; J gene: TRBJ1-2; CDR3 length: 14; V gene: TRBV7-9
CDR3 DNA: TGCGCCAGCAGCAGATCGGACTCGAACACTGAAGCTTTCTTT; CDR3 protein: CASSRSDSNTEAFF; clone size: NA; D gene: NA; J gene: TRBJ1-1; CDR3 length: 14; V gene: TRBV5-1
CDR3 DNA: TGTGCCTGGAGTGGAACGAGAAATCAGCCCCAGCATTTT; CDR3 protein: CAWSGTRNQPQHF; clone size: few; D gene: NA; J gene: TRBJ1-5; CDR3 length: 13; V gene: TRBV30
CDR3 DNA: TGTGCCAGCAGCCGGGACACAGTGAACACTGAAGCTTTCTTT; CDR3 protein: CASSRDTVNTEAFF; clone size: NA; D gene: NA; J gene: TRBJ1-1; CDR3 length: 14; V gene: TRBV6-5
CDR3 DNA: TGTGCCAGCAGCTTGGCCTTCGAGAGGGAGCACGAGACCCAGTACTTC; CDR3 protein: CASSLAFEREHETQYF; clone size: NA; D gene: NA; J gene: TRBJ2-5; CDR3 length: 16; V gene: TRBV5-4
CDR3 DNA: TGTGCCAGCAGCCTCGGGGGGTCCTACAATGAGCAGTTCTTC; CDR3 protein: CASSLGGSYNEQFF; clone size: NA; D gene: TRBD2; J gene: TRBJ2-1; CDR3 length: 14; V gene: TRBV7-6
CDR3 DNA: TGTGCCAGCAGCTTCCGGACAGGGGATACGCAGTATTTT; CDR3 protein: CASSFRTGDTQYF; clone size: NA; D gene: TRBD1; J gene: TRBJ2-3; CDR3 length: 13; V gene: TRBV7-2
CDR3 DNA: TGTGCCAGCTCACCACTCGGGGAGACCCAGTACTTC; CDR3 protein: CASSPLGETQYF; clone size: NA; D gene: NA; J gene: TRBJ2-5; CDR3 length: 12; V gene: TRBV18
CDR3 DNA: TGTGCCAGCAGTCAACCGATTTCTAAAGCGGGAGGGCTACTCTCCTACGAGCAGTACTTC; CDR3 protein: CASSQPISKAGGLLSYEQYF; clone size: NA; D gene: TRBD2; J gene: TRBJ2-7; CDR3 length: 20; V gene: TRBV14
CDR3 DNA: TGTGCCTGGAGCCCAACACGGGACATGCATAATTCACCCCTCCACTTT; CDR3 protein: CAWSPTRDMHNSPLHF; clone size: NA; D gene: NA; J gene: TRBJ1-6; CDR3 length: 16; V gene: TRBV30
CDR3 DNA: TGTGCCAGCAGGCGACCGGGACAGGGATGGAATGAGCAGTTCTTC; CDR3 protein: CASRRPGQGWNEQFF; clone size: NA; D gene: TRBD1; J gene: TRBJ2-1; CDR3 length: 15; V gene: TRBV6-5
CDR3 DNA: TGTGCCAGCAGTAGACAGGGGGCGAGGCAGCCCCAGCATTTT; CDR3 protein: CASSRQGARQPQHF; clone size: NA; D gene: TRBD1; J gene: TRBJ1-5; CDR3 length: 14; V gene: TRBV6-6
CDR3 DNA: TGTGCCAGCTCACCACCGTACGCCGCTAGCACTGAAGCTTTCTTT; CDR3 protein: CASSPPYAASTEAFF; clone size: NA; D gene: NA; J gene: TRBJ1-1; CDR3 length: 15; V gene: TRBV18
CDR3 DNA: TGTGCCTGGGGGACGGAGTATAATTTACCCCTCCACTTT; CDR3 protein: CAWGTEYNLPLHF; clone size: NA; D gene: NA; J gene: TRBJ1-6; CDR3 length: 13; V gene: TRBV30
CDR3 DNA: TGTGCCAGCACCGGAGGGGGGGCAGTGGCCTACGAGCAGTACTTC; CDR3 protein: CASTGGGAVAYEQYF; clone size: once; D gene: NA; J gene: TRBJ2-7; CDR3 length: 15; V gene: TRBV2
CDR3 DNA: TGTGCCAGCAGCTACAGGGGACTAGGGGAAGAGACCCAGTACTTC; CDR3 protein: CASSYRGLGEETQYF; clone size: NA; D gene: NA; J gene: TRBJ2-5; CDR3 length: 15; V gene: TRBV5-6
CDR3 DNA: TGTGCCAGCAGCCGAGGGGGCGGAGGTTCACCCCTCCACTTT; CDR3 protein: CASSRGGGGSPLHF; clone size: NA; D gene: TRBD1; J gene: TRBJ1-6; CDR3 length: 14; V gene: TRBV6-2/TRBV6-3
CDR3 DNA: TGCGCCAGCAGTGTCGCGGGCGTAAGGGGCTACACCTTC; CDR3 protein: CASSVAGVRGYTF; clone size: NA; D gene: NA; J gene: TRBJ1-2; CDR3 length: 13; V gene: TRBV10-2
CDR3 DNA: TGCGCCAGCAGCCAAGATTGGGCACGGACAGATACGCAGTATTTT; CDR3 protein: CASSQDWARTDTQYF; clone size: NA; D gene: NA; J gene: TRBJ2-3; CDR3 length: 15; V gene: TRBV4-3
CDR3 DNA: TGTGCCAGCAGTTTACGCAGGTCTGGCTACACCTTC; CDR3 protein: CASSLRRSGYTF; clone size: NA; D gene: NA; J gene: TRBJ1-2; CDR3 length: 12; V gene: TRBV12-3/TRBV12-4
CDR3 DNA: TGTGCCACCAGTGACGGGGGACGGGCGAACACTGAAGCTTTCTTT; CDR3 protein: CATSDGGRANTEAFF; clone size: NA; D gene: NA; J gene: TRBJ1-1; CDR3 length: 15; V gene: TRBV24-1
CDR3 DNA: TGTGCCAGCAGTGAAGCCACAGGGGGAGGTCAGCCCCAGCATTTT; CDR3 protein: CASSEATGGGQPQHF; clone size: NA; D gene: TRBD1; J gene: TRBJ1-5; CDR3 length: 15; V gene: TRBV6-1
CDR3 DNA: TGTGCCAGCAGGACTACAGAGGAAATTCATGGCTACACCTTC; CDR3 protein: CASRTTEEIHGYTF; clone size: NA; D gene: NA; J gene: TRBJ1-2; CDR3 length: 14; V gene: TRBV28
CDR3 DNA: TGCGCCAGCAGAGTGGGACGGGAGAGGGATGGCTACACCTTC; CDR3 protein: CASRVGRERDGYTF; clone size: NA; D gene: NA; J gene: TRBJ1-2; CDR3 length: 14; V gene: TRBV5-1
CDR3 DNA: TGTGCCAGTAGTATACCAGGGGGGAACACTGAAGCTTTCTTT; CDR3 protein: CASSIPGGNTEAFF; clone size: NA; D gene: TRBD1; J gene: TRBJ1-1; CDR3 length: 14; V gene: TRBV19
CDR3 DNA: TGCGCCAGCAGCAGGACAGGGAGTAATGAAAAACTGTTTTTT; CDR3 protein: CASSRTGSNEKLFF; clone size: NA; D gene: TRBD1; J gene: TRBJ1-4; CDR3 length: 14; V gene: TRBV5-1
CDR3 DNA: TGTGCCACCAGCAGCGGAGCCGGGACAGGGGGCAATGAGCAGTTCTTC; CDR3 protein: CATSSGAGTGGNEQFF; clone size: NA; D gene: TRBD1; J gene: TRBJ2-1; CDR3 length: 16; V gene: TRBV15
CDR3 DNA: TGTGCCAGCAGCTCACAAGAGACCCAGTACTTC; CDR3 protein: CASSSQETQYF; clone size: NA; D gene: NA; J gene: TRBJ2-5; CDR3 length: 11; V gene: TRBV5-4
CDR3 DNA: TGTGCCAGCTCACCGGACAGGGGCGCGAGGGCAGATACGCAGTATTTT; CDR3 protein: CASSPDRGARADTQYF; clone size: NA; D gene: TRBD1; J gene: TRBJ2-3; CDR3 length: 16; V gene: TRBV18
CDR3 DNA: TGTGCCAGCAGCAGATGGACTAGCGACTACAATGAGCAGTTCTTC; CDR3 protein: CASSRWTSDYNEQFF; clone size: NA; D gene: TRBD2; J gene: TRBJ2-1; CDR3 length: 15; V gene: TRBV7-2
CDR3 DNA: TGTGCAAGTCGCTTAGCGCACGAGGAGGTCAATCAGCCCCAGCATTTT; CDR3 protein: CASRLAHEEVNQPQHF; clone size: NA; D gene: NA; J gene: TRBJ1-5; CDR3 length: 16; V gene: TRBV12-2
CDR3 DNA: TGTGCCAGCAGTCTGGCTAGCGGGTACCAAGAGACCCAGTACTTC; CDR3 protein: CASSLASGYQETQYF; clone size: once; D gene: TRBD2; J gene: TRBJ2-5; CDR3 length: 15; V gene: TRBV7-9